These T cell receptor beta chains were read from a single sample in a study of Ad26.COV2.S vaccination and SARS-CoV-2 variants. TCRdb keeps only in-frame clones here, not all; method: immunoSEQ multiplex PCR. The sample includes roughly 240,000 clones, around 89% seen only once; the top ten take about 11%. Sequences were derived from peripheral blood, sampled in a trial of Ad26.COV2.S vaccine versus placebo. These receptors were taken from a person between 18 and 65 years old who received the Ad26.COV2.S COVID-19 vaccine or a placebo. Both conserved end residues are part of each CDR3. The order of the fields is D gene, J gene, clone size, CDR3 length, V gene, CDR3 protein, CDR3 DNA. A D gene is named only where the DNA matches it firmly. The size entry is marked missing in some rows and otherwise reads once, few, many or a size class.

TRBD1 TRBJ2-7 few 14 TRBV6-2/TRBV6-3 CASSSGQPPDEQYF TGTGCCAGCAGCTCGGGACAGCCCCCGGACGAGCAGTACTTC
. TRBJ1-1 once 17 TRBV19 CASTSPAGYRTNTEAFF TGTGCCAGTACCTCCCCCGCGGGGTATAGGACGAACACTGAAGCTTTCTTT
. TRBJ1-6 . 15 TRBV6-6 CATAFWQGESSPLHF TGTGCCACCGCTTTTTGGCAGGGAGAGAGTTCACCCCTCCACTTT
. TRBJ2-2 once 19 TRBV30 CAWSVASRFGGENTGELFF TGTGCCTGGAGTGTAGCCAGTCGTTTCGGCGGGGAGAACACCGGGGAGCTGTTTTTT
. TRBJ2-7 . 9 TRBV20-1 CSAGDEQYF TGCAGTGCCGGCGACGAGCAGTACTTC
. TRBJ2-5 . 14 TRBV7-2 CASSLALAGETQYF TGTGCCAGCAGCTTAGCCTTGGCGGGAGAGACCCAGTACTTC
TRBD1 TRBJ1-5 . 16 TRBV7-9 CASSQGQGYSNQPQHF TGTGCCAGCAGCCAAGGACAGGGCTATAGCAATCAGCCCCAGCATTTT
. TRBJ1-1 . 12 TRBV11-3 CASRGENTEAFF TGTGCCAGCCGAGGCGAGAACACTGAAGCTTTCTTT
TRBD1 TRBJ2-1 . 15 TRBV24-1 CATSDPGQQYNEQFF TGTGCCACCAGTGACCCGGGACAGCAGTACAATGAGCAGTTCTTC
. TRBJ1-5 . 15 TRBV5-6 CASSLVAAGNQPQHF TGTGCCAGCAGCTTGGTGGCGGCGGGCAATCAGCCCCAGCATTTT